This TCR beta chain was sequenced in a study of blood T cell repertoires in COVID-19. Turning to the study itself: The samples span acute and convalescent COVID-19 from the United States, Italy and Spain. T cells, B-cell-depleted T cells, or PBMCs supplied cDNA or gDNA.

This clone has a single count. Study processing details: Estimation of nucleated cell counts relied on the amplification of reference gene primers. Libraries were prepared by immunoSEQ multiplex PCR; TCRdb keeps only in-frame clonotypes and omits some of them. V, J and clone size were drawn from that table, and D and trimming were deduced from the DNA. Of approximately 26,000 clones listed, about 92% were seen once; the top ten hold 2.1%. Germline V gives CDR1 SGDLS, CDR2 YYNGEE. This CDR3 region has 16 residues. J was trimmed by 1 base and V by 4 bases; bases with no gene match: 7. Material: peripheral blood. The chain couples TRBV9 to TRBJ2-2; 7 bases align to TRBD1. This TCR was sampled from a human donor in a cohort sampled during active COVID-19. Written as DNA, the CDR3 is TGTGCCAGCAGCTCGATGACAGGGATGAACACCGGGGAGCTGTTTTTT. Translation gives CASSSMTGMNTGELFF.